This T cell receptor beta chain was recovered during a study of blood T cell repertoires in COVID-19. The assay was immunoSEQ multiplex PCR, and TCRdb's table has in-frame clones only and misses some. This sample has roughly 420,000 clones, with around 87% found just once. V lost 6 bases to trimming and J lost 0 bases; unmatched junction nucleotides: 3. This CDR3 contains 14 residues. Germline CDR1 is SNHLY and CDR2 is FYNNEI. The V call is TRBV2, the J call TRBJ2-3, with 7 bases that match TRBD1. This receptor was identified in a young woman with acute COVID-19. Sequenced input: PBMCs or T cells enriched from blood (not recorded which). The CDR3 spells CASSPGQSTDTQYF. CDR3 DNA sequence: TGTGCCAGCAGCCCGGGACAGAGCACAGATACGCAGTATTTT.